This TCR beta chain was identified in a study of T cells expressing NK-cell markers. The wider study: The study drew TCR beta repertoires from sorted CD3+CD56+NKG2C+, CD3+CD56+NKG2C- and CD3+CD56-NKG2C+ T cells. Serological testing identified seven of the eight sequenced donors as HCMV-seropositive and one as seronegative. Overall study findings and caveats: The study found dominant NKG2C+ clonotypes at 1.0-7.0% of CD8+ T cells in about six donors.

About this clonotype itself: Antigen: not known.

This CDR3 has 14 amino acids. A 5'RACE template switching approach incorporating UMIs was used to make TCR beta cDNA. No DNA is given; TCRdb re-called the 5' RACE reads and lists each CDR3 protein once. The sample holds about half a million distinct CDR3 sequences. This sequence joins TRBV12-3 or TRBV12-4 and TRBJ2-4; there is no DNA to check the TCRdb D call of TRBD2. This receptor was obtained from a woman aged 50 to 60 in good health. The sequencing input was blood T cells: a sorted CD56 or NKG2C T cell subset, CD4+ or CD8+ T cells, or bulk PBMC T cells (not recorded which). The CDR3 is CASSEGLAGNIQYF.